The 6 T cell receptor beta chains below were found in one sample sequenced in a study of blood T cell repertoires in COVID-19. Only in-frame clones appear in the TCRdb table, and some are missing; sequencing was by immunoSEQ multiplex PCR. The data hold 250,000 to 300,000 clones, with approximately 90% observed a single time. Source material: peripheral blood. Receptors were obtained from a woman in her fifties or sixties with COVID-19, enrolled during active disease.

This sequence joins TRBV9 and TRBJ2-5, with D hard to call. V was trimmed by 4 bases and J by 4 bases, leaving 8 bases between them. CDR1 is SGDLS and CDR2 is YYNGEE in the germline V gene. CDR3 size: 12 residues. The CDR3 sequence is CASSFNSETQYF. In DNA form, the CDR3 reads TGTGCCAGCAGCTTCAACTCAGAGACCCAGTACTTC.

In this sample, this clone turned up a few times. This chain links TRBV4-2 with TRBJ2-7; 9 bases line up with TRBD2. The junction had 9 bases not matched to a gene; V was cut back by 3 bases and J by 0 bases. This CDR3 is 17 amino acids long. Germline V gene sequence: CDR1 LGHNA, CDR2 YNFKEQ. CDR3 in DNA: TGTGCCAGCAGCCACCGCGGGGTTAGCGGGAGCTCCTACGAGCAGTACTTC. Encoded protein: CASSHRGVSGSSYEQYF.

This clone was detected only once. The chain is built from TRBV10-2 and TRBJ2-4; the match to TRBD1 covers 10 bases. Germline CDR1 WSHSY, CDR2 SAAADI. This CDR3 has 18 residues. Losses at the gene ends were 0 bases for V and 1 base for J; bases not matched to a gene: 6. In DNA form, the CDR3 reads TGCGCCAGCAGTGAGTCCCGGACAGGGGGTGAGGCCAAAAACATTCAGTACTTC. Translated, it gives CASSESRTGGEAKNIQYF.

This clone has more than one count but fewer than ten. CDR3 nucleotides: TGTGCCAGCAGCTTAGTGGGTCTAGTTAACTATGGCTACACCTTC. Residues: CASSLVGLVNYGYTF. The chain uses TRBV7-2 and TRBJ1-2; D is ambiguous. Trimming removed 1 base from V and 1 base from J, with 10 bases in between. This CDR3 spans 15 amino acids. Germline-derived CDR1 and CDR2 are SGHTA and FQGNSA.

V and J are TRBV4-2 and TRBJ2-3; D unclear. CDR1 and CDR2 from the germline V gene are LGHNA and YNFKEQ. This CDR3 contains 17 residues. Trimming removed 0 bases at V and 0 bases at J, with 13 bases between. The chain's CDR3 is CASSQDSFQASTDTQYF. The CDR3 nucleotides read TGTGCCAGCAGCCAAGATAGTTTCCAGGCGAGCACAGATACGCAGTATTTT.

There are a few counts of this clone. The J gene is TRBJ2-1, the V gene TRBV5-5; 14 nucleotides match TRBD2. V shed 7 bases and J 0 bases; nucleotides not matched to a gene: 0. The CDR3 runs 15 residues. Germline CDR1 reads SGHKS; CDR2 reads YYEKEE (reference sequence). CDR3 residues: CASGTSGSSYNEQFF. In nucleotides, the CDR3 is TGTGCCAGCGGGACTAGCGGGAGCTCCTACAATGAGCAGTTCTTC.